This T cell receptor beta chain appears in the sequencing data of a study of technical replicates of blood from several donors. The repertoire was sequenced with immunoSEQ multiplex PCR; TCRdb's copy has only in-frame clones and lacks some. The sample comprises 87,000 or so clones, about 95% of which are singletons, and under 0.35% rests with the top ten. There are 15 residues in the CDR3. Germline loops: CDR1 PRHDT, CDR2 FYEKMQ (reference sequence). V was trimmed by 4 bases and J by 5 bases, leaving 17 bases between them. Sequenced: T cells isolated from PBMCs. The rearrangement uses TRBV13 and TRBJ2-5; TRBD2 might be the D (6 bases). This TCR derives from a human donor in good health. DNA for the CDR3: TGTGCCAGCAGCTCCCTTGGGAGGTTGGAGGAGACCCAGTACTTC. This encodes CASSSLGRLEETQYF.